These 11 T cell receptor beta chains were sequenced from one sample in a study of shared clonotypes between healthy human individuals. Terminally differentiated effector memory CD45RA+ cells were excluded by CCR7 positive selection of CD45RO-negative cells. Sequencing was performed with immunoSEQ multiplex PCR; in TCRdb, only in-frame clones are kept and a portion is missing. The sample lists fewer than 800,000 clones; about 90% were seen once. Sequencing was carried out using naive CD8+ T cells sorted from blood. These receptors all come from a man aged 30 to 45 in good health.

The count of this clone is one. The rearrangement uses TRBV4-3 and TRBJ2-6; D is uncertain. V lost 1 base to trimming and J lost 0 bases, with 4 bases between them. Looked up from germline, CDR1 is LGHNA and CDR2 is YSLEER. The CDR3 has 15 amino acids. CDR3 protein: CASSQVTSGANVLTF. The CDR3 nucleotides are TGCGCCAGCAGCCAAGTAACCTCTGGGGCCAACGTCCTGACTTTC.

V is TRBV29-1 and J is TRBJ1-1; D gene unclear. CDR3 length: 11 residues. Germline loops: CDR1 SQVTM, CDR2 ANQGSEA. Between the trimmed V and J ends, which lost 3 bases and 0 bases, there was a span of 2 bases. This chain's CDR3 is CSVEVNTEAFF. CDR3 nucleotide sequence: TGCAGCGTTGAGGTGAACACTGAAGCTTTCTTT.

The chain joins TRBV6-5 to TRBJ2-7; no reliable D call. CDR1 is MNHEY, CDR2 SVGAGI, per germline. V was clipped by 1 base and J by 4 bases, with 8 bases between them. This CDR3 is built from 13 residues. The CDR3, as DNA: TGTGCCAGCAGTTACTTTAGTGGATACGAGCAGTACTTC. Amino acid sequence: CASSYFSGYEQYF.

The chain couples TRBV14 to TRBJ1-1, with 7 nucleotides matching TRBD1. The CDR3 has 15 residues. The J segment lost 0 bases and the V segment lost 0 bases, leaving 1 base of the junction unmatched. Germline V gene data show CDR1 as SGHDN and CDR2 as FVKESK. This chain's CDR3 is CASSQEQGMNTEAFF. CDR3 in DNA: TGTGCCAGCAGCCAAGAACAGGGGATGAACACTGAAGCTTTCTTT.

This sequence joins TRBV10-1 and TRBJ2-1; D remains unclear. V dropped 0 bases and J dropped 8 bases, with 8 bases sitting between them. The CDR3 has 13 amino acids. Per germline, CDR1 WNHNN and CDR2 SYGVQD (reference sequence). CDR3 sequence: CASSESLMDEQFF. CDR3 coding DNA: TGCGCCAGCAGTGAGTCCTTGATGGATGAGCAGTTCTTC.

The CDR3 reads CASSPIILSSEQYF. CDR3 DNA: TGCGCCAGCAGCCCGATCATCCTTAGCTCCGAGCAGTACTTC. The genes are TRBV4-1 and TRBJ2-7, with unresolved D. The CDR3 loop spans 14 amino acids. Germline V CDR1 and CDR2: MGHRA, YSYEKL. V was clipped by 4 bases and J by 6 bases, with 16 bases between them.

The chain uses TRBV2 and TRBJ2-6; 8 bases fit TRBD1. Trimming removed 6 bases from V and 1 base from J; junction bases left unmatched: 11. CDR3 size: 18 residues. Germline V gene data show CDR1 as SNHLY and CDR2 as FYNNEI. This chain's CDR3 is CASSQDRDLGSGANVLTF. As DNA, the CDR3 is TGTGCCAGCAGCCAGGACAGGGACCTAGGTTCTGGGGCCAACGTCCTGACTTTC.

The genes are TRBV30 and TRBJ2-7; TRBD1 matches at 7 bases. CDR3 length: 13 amino acids. The germline V gene encodes CDR1 GTSNPN and CDR2 SVGIG (reference sequence). V shed 5 bases and J 4 bases; nucleotides not matched to a gene: 8. The CDR3 coding sequence is TGTGCCTGGGAAGACAGGGACCCATACGAGCAGTACTTC. The encoded protein is CAWEDRDPYEQYF. The variable domain in full, with the rest retrieved from reference TRBV30 and TRBJ2-7, is SQTIHQWPATLVQPVGSPLSLECTVEGTSNPNLYWYRQAAGRGLQLLFYSVGIGQISSEVPQNLSASRPQDRQFILSSKKLLLSDSGFYLCAWEDRDPYEQYFGPGTRLTVT.

The rearrangement joins TRBV14 to TRBJ2-1; D remains unclear. V was cut by 4 bases and J by 8 bases, with 9 bases left in between. Germline V lookup: CDR1 SGHDN, CDR2 FVKESK. The CDR3 totals 12 residues. The CDR3 nucleotides are TGTGCCAGCAGCCCCAGGTCTTATGAGCAGTTCTTC. It translates to CASSPRSYEQFF.

The J gene is TRBJ1-1, the V gene TRBV2; D possibly corresponds to TRBD1 (6 bases). Germline lookup yields CDR1 SNHLY and CDR2 FYNNEI. Trimming pared 6 bases from V and 0 bases from J, leaving 17 bases between. The CDR3 loop spans 16 amino acids. The DNA for the CDR3 is TGTGCCAGCAGCCTAGAACAAGACAGGTTGAACACTGAAGCTTTCTTT. It encodes CASSLEQDRLNTEAFF.

CDR3 amino acids: CASSLGGASLETQYF. Here the CDR3 DNA reads TGTGCCAGCAGCTTAGGGGGGGCTAGTTTGGAGACCCAGTACTTC. The chain joins TRBV13 to TRBJ2-5; possibly TRBD1 for D (6 bases). The germline V and J ends were trimmed by 0 bases and 5 bases, with 13 bases remaining between them. Per germline, CDR1 PRHDT and CDR2 FYEKMQ (reference sequence). CDR3 length: 15 amino acids.